This TCR beta chain came from a study of technical replicates of blood from a few donors. There are 13 residues in the CDR3. Trimming took 5 bases from V and 8 from J, leaving 12 bases between them. CDR1 is SEHNR and CDR2 is FQNEAQ in the germline V gene (reference sequence). TCRdb keeps only in-frame clones here, not all; method: immunoSEQ multiplex PCR. There are tens of thousands of clones in the sample; more than 85% occur only once, and approximately 3.9% lies in the top ten. Input material: PBMCs. This chain joins TRBV7-9 and TRBJ1-4; D uncertain. The receptor was isolated from a human donor in good health. Some clones in this sample may be carry-over from other donors' samples. CDR3 protein: CASSARYGEKLFF. The CDR3 coding sequence is TGTGCCAGCAGCGCGAGGTACGGGGAAAAACTGTTTTTT.